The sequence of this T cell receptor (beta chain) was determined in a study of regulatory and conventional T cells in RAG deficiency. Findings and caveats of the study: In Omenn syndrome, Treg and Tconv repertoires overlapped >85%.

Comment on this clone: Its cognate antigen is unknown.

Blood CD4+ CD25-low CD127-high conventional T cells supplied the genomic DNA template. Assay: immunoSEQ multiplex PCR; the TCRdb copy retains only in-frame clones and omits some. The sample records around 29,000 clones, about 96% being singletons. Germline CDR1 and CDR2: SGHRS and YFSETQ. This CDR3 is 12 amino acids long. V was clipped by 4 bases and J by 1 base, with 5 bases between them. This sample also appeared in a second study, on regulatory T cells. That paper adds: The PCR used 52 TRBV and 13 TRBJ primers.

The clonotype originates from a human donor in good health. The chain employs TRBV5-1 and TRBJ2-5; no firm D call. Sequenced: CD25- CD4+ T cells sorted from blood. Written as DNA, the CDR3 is TGCGCCAGCAGCACTTTCCAAGAGACCCAGTACTTC. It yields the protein CASSTFQETQYF.